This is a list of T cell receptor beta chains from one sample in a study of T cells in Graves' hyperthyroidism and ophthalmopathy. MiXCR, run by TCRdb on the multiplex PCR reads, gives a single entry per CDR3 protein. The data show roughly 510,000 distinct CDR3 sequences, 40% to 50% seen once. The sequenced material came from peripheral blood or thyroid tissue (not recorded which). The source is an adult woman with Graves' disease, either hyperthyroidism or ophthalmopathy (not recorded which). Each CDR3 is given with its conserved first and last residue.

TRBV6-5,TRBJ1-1,CASSQRQLNTEAFF
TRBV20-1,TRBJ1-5,CSASPVPYSNQPQHF
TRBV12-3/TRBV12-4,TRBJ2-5,CASSGGTETQYF
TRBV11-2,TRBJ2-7,CASSYYRGGSYEQYF
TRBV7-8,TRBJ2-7,CASSLVPGYEQYF
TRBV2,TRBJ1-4,CASSQGHLEGKLFF
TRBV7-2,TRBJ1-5,CASSLAARAVGDQPQHF
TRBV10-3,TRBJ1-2,CAISEMDGSYGYTF
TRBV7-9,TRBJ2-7,CASSLVRIGAGELYF
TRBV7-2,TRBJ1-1,CASSPDLGRTEAFF
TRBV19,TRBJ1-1,CASRLWGMNTEAFF
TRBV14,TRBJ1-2,CASGGNRGDSYGYTF
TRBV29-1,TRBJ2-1,CSVEGTGIIYNEQFF
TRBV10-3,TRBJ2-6,CASSVDSLSRSGANVLTF
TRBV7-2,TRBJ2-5,CASSLPTGGYQETQYF
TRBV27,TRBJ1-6,CASSLDISYNSPLHF
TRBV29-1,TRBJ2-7,CSVGDVSYEQYF
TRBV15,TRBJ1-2,CATSRVGTGNYGYTF
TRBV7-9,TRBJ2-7,CASSRTGGPYEQYF
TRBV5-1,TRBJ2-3,CASSMTGFGADTQYF
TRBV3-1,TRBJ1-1,CASSQDVGANTEAFF
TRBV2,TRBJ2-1,CASSVSGSSYNEQFF
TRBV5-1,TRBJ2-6,CASSQDGTGANVLTF
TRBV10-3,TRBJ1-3,CAISYFLGGELPGNTIYF
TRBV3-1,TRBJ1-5,CASSQGGQGVRNQPQHF
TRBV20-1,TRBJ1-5,CSASSAGDQPQHF
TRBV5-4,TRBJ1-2,CASSPGQAITF
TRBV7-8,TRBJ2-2,CASSLVRDFGELFF
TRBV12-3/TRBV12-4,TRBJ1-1,CASRTHPPNTEAFF
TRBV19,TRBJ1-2,CASTDAGGDYGYTF
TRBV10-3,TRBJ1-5,CAAVLRDRAGQPQHF
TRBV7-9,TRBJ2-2,CASSLLGGAGELFF
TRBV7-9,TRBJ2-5,CASSLSNGGVYF
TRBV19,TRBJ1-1,CASSMRGTEAFF
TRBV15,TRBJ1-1,CATSRDMVGAETEAFF
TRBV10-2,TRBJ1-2,CASSPGLEVSYGYTF
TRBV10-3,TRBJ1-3,CAIARQWIF
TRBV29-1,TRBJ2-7,CSSLAGVPYEQYF
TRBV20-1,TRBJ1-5,CSARDGGPLGNQPQHF
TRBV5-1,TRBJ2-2,CASSPESWGTNTGELFF
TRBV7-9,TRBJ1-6,CASSQVSRRFRNSPLHF
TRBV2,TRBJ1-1,CASSEARTGLGTEAFF
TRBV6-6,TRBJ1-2,CASSQNRDGYTF
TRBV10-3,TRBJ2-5,CATRQGQETQYF
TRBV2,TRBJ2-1,CASSESRPLYNEQFF
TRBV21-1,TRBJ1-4,CASSTGRGEKLFF